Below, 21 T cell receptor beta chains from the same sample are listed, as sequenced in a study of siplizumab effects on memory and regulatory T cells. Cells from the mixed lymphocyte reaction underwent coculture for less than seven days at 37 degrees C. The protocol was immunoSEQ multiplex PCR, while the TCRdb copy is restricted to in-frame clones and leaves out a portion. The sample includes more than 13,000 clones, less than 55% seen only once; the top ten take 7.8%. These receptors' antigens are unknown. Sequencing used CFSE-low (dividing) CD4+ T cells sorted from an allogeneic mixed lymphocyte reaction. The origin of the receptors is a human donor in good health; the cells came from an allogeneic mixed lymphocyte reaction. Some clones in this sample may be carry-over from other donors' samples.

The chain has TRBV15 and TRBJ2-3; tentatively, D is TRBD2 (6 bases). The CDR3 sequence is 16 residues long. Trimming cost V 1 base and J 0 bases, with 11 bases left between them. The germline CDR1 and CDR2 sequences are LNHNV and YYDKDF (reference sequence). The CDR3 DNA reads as TGTGCCACCAGCAGAGTTAGCGGCGCTAGCACAGATACGCAGTATTTT. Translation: CATSRVSGASTDTQYF.

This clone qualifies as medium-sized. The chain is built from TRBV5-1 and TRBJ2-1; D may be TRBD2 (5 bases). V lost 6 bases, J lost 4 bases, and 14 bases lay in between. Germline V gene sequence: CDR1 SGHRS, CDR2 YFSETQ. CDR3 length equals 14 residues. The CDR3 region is CASTELGGYNEQFF. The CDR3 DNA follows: TGCGCCAGCACGGAACTAGGCGGATACAATGAGCAGTTCTTC.

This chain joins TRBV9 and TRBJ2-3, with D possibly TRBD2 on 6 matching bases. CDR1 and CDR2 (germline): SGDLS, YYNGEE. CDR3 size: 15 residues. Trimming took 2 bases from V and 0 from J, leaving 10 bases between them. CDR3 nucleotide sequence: TGTGCCAGCAGCGTCTTGGGACTCAGCACAGATACGCAGTATTTT. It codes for CASSVLGLSTDTQYF.

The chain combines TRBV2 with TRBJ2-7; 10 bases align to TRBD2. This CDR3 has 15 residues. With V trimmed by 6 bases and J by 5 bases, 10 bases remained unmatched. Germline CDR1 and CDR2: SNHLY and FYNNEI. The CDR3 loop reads CASRPSSGRPHEQYF. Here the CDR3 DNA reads TGTGCCAGCAGACCTTCTAGCGGGAGACCCCACGAGCAGTACTTC.

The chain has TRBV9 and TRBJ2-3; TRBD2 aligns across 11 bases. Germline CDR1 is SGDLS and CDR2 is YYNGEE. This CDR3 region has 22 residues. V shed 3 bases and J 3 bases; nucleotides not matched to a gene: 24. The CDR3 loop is CASSASRLGLAGGHGETDTQYF. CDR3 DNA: TGTGCCAGCAGCGCCAGTAGGTTAGGGCTAGCGGGAGGACACGGGGAAACAGATACGCAGTATTTT. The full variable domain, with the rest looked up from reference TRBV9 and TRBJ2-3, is DSGVTQTPKHLITATGQRVTLRCSPRSGDLSVYWYQQSLDQGLQFLIQYYNGEERAKGNILERFSAQQFPDLHSELNLSSLELGDSALYFCASSASRLGLAGGHGETDTQYFGPGTRLTVL.

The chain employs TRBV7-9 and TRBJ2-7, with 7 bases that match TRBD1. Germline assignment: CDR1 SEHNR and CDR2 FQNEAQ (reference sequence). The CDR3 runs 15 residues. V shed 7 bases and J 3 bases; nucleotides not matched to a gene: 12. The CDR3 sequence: CASTNRDRHLYEQYF. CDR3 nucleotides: TGTGCCAGCACGAACCGGGACAGACATCTCTACGAGCAGTACTTC.

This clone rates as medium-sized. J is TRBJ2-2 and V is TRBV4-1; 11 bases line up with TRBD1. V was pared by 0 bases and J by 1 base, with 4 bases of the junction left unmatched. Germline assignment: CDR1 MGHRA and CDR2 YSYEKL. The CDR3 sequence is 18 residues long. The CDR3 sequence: CASSQEGQGGLNTGELFF. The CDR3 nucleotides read TGCGCCAGCAGCCAAGAGGGACAGGGGGGCTTGAACACCGGGGAGCTGTTTTTT.

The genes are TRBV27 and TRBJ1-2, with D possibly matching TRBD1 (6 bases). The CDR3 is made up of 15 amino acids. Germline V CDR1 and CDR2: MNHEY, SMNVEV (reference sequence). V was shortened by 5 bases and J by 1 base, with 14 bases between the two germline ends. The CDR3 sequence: CASSTNVGGNYGYTF. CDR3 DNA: TGTGCCAGCAGTACTAACGTAGGGGGTAACTATGGCTACACCTTC.

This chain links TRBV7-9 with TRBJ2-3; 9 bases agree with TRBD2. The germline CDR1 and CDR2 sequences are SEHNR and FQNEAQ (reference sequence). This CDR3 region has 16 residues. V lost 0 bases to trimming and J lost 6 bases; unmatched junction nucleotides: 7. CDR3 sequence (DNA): TGTGCCAGCAGCTTAGCCCTGCGGGAGGGAGGCGATACGCAGTATTTT. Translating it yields CASSLALREGGDTQYF.

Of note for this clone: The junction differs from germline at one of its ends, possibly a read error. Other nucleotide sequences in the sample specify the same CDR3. The CDR3 DNA follows: TGTGCTAGCAGTTCCACCGGGACAGGGGAAAACATTCAGTACTTC. It codes for CASSSTGTGENIQYF. This chain connects TRBV28 to TRBJ2-4; TRBD1 agrees at 10 bases. CDR3 length: 15 amino acids. In germline, CDR1 is MDHEN, CDR2 SYDVKM.

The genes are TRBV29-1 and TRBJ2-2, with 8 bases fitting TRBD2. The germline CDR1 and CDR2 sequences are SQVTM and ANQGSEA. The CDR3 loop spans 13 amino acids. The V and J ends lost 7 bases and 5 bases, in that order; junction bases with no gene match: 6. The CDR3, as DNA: TGCAGCGCCGGGACTAGGGGAACCGGGGAGCTGTTTTTT. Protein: CSAGTRGTGELFF.

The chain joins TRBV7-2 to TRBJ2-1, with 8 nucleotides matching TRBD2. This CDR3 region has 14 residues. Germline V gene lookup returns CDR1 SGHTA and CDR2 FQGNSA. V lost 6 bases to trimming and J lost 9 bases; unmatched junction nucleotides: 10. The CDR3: CASSRGLVGSEQFF. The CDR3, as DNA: TGTGCCAGCAGTCGGGGACTAGTAGGTTCTGAGCAGTTCTTC.

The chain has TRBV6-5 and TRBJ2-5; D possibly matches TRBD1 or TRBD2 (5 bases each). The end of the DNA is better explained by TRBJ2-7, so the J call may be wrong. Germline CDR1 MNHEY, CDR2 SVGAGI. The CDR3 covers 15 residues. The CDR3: CASSTVGRADYEQYF. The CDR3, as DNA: TGTGCCAGCAGCACAGTGGGACGGGCTGACTACGAGCAGTACTTC.

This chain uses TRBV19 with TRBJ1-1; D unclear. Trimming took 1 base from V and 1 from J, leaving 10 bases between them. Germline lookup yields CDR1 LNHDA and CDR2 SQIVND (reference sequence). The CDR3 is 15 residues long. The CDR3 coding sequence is TGTGCCAGTAGTATAGTTGGAGGAGGGAACACTGAAGCTTTCTTT. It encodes CASSIVGGGNTEAFF.

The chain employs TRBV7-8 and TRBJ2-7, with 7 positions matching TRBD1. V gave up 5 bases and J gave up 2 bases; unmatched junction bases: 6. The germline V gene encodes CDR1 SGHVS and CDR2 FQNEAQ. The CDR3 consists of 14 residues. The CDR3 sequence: CASSATGTAYEQYF. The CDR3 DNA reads TGTGCCAGCAGCGCAACCGGGACAGCCTACGAGCAGTACTTC.

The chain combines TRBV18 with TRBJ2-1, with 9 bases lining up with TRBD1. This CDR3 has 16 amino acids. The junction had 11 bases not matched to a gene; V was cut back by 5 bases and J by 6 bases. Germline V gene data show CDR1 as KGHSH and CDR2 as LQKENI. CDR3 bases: TGTGCCAGCTCAGACCGGGACAGGGTAATCATCAATGAGCAGTTCTTC. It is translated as CASSDRDRVIINEQFF. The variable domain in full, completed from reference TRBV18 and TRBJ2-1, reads NAGVMQNPRHLVRRRGQEARLRCSPMKGHSHVYWYRQLPEEGLKFMVYLQKENIIDESGMPKERFSAEFPKEGPSILRIQQVVRGDSAAYFCASSDRDRVIINEQFFGPGTRLTVL.

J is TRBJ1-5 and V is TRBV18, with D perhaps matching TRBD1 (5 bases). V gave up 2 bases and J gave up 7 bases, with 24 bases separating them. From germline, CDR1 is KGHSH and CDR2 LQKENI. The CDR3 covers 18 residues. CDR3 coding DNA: TGTGCCAGCTCACCAACGTCACCCGGGGGGATAAGTAGACAGCCCCAGCATTTT. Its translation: CASSPTSPGGISRQPQHF.

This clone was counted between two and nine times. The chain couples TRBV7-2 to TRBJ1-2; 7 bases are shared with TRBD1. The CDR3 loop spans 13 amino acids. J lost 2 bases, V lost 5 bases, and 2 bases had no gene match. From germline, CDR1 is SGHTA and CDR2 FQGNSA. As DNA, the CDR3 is TGTGCCAGCAGCCTGGGACAGAACTATGGCTACACCTTC. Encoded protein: CASSLGQNYGYTF.

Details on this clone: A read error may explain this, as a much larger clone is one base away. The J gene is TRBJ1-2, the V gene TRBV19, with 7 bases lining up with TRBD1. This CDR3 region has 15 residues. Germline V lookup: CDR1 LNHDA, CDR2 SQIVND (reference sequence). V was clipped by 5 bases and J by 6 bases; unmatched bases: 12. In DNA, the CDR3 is TGTGCCAGTAGTTTCGGGACAGTCAATCACCATGGCTACACCTTC. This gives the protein CASSFGTVNHHGYTF. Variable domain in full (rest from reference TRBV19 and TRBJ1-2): DGGITQSPKYLFRKEGQNVTLSCEQNLNHDAMYWYRQDPGQGLRLIYYSQIVNDFQKGDIAEGYSVSREKKESFPLTVTSAQKNPTAFYLCASSFGTVNHHGYTFGSGTRLTVV.

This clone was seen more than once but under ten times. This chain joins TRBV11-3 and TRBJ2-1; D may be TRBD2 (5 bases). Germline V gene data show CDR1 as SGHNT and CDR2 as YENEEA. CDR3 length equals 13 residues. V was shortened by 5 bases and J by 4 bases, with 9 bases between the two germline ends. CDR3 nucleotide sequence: TGTGCCAGCAGCGAAACTAGATACAATGAGCAGTTCTTC. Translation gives CASSETRYNEQFF.

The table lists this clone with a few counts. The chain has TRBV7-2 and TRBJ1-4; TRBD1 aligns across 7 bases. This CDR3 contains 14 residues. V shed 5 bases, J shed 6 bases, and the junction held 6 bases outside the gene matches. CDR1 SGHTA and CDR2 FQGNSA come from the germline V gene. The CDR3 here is CASSLQGIDEKLFF. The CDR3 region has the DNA TGTGCCAGCAGCCTACAGGGGATCGATGAAAAACTGTTTTTT. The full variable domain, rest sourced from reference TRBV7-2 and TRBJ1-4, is GAGVSQSPSNKVTEKGKDVELRCDPISGHTALYWYRQSLGQGLEFLIYFQGNSAPDKSGLPSDRFSAERTGGSVSTLTIQRTQQEDSAVYLCASSLQGIDEKLFFGSGTQLSVL.